This TCR beta chain was found in a study of blood T cell repertoires in COVID-19. Study context: Both acute and convalescent COVID-19 samples were obtained from the United States, Italy and Spain. Sources were T cells, B-cell-depleted T cells, or PBMCs; the material itself was cDNA or gDNA.

The CDR3 runs 16 residues. In germline, CDR1 is MNHEY, CDR2 SMNVEV (reference sequence). V gave up 5 bases and J gave up 0 bases, with 16 bases separating them. Per the original methods: The authors estimated nucleated cell counts from reference gene primer amplification. TCRdb keeps only in-frame clones here, not all; method: immunoSEQ multiplex PCR. V and J calls and clone size come straight from that table; D and trimming were deduced from the DNA. The repertoire holds some 96,000 clones, with about nine tenths as singletons. The origin of this receptor is a man aged 60 to 75 with acute or convalescent COVID-19. The J gene is TRBJ1-2, the V gene TRBV27, with a weak D call TRBD1 (6 bases). Sequenced input: peripheral blood. The CDR3 coding sequence is TGTGCCAGCAGTCGAGGGGGAGAGCGAGCTAACTATGGCTACACCTTC. This codes for CASSRGGERANYGYTF.